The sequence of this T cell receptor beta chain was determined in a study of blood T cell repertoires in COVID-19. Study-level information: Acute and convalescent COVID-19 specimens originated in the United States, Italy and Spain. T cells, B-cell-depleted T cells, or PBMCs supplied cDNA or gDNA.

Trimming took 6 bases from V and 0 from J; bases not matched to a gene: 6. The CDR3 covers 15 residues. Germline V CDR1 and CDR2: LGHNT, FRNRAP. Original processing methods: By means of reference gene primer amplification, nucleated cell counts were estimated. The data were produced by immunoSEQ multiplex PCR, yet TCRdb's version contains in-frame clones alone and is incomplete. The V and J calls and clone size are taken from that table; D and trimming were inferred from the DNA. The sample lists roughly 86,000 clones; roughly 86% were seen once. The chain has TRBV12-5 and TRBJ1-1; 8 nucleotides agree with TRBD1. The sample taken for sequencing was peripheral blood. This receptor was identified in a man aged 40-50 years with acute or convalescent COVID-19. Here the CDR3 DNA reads TGTGCTAGTGGCTTGACAGGGGTTATGAACACTGAAGCTTTCTTT. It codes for CASGLTGVMNTEAFF.